This is a list of T cell receptor beta chains from one sample in a study of T cell clones after liver transplantation. Produced via immunoSEQ multiplex PCR; TCRdb's table is partial and in-frame only. The table includes tens of thousands of clones, about four fifths detected once. Sequenced material: CD4+ T cells from blood, taken 12 months after liver transplant. The receptors derive from a human patient who received a liver transplant. The graft donor may have contributed some T cells. CDR3s include the opening cysteine and the closing phenylalanine or tryptophan. The order of the fields is CDR3 DNA, CDR3 protein, J gene, D gene, clone size, V gene. A D gene is named only where the DNA matches it firmly. The listing skips clone size in some rows; elsewhere it reads once, few, many or a size class.

CDR3 DNA: TGTGCCTGGGGACAGGGCCTTAGCACAGATACGCAGTATTTT
CDR3 protein: CAWGQGLSTDTQYF
J gene: TRBJ2-3
D gene: TRBD1
clone size: NA
V gene: TRBV30

CDR3 DNA: TGTGCCAGCTCACCATCCGACAGAAAACAAGAGACCCAGTACTTC
CDR3 protein: CASSPSDRKQETQYF
J gene: TRBJ2-5
D gene: NA
clone size: NA
V gene: TRBV18

CDR3 DNA: TGTGCCAGCACCCTGGACGGGCGGGGTGAGCAGTTCTTC
CDR3 protein: CASTLDGRGEQFF
J gene: TRBJ2-1
D gene: NA
clone size: NA
V gene: TRBV28

CDR3 DNA: TGCGCCAGCAGCTTGGCGGAAGTTCTCTCCTACGAGCAGTACTTC
CDR3 protein: CASSLAEVLSYEQYF
J gene: TRBJ2-7
D gene: NA
clone size: once
V gene: TRBV5-1

CDR3 DNA: TGTGCCAGCAGTTACGGGGACGCCAATGAGGAGACCCAGTACTTC
CDR3 protein: CASSYGDANEETQYF
J gene: TRBJ2-5
D gene: NA
clone size: NA
V gene: TRBV6-6

CDR3 DNA: TGTGCCATCAGCAGGACAGGTTCTAATGAAAAACTGTTTTTT
CDR3 protein: CAISRTGSNEKLFF
J gene: TRBJ1-4
D gene: TRBD1
clone size: NA
V gene: TRBV10-3

CDR3 DNA: TGCGCCAGCAGCTTGGCCCAGAGTAACTATGGCTACACCTTC
CDR3 protein: CASSLAQSNYGYTF
J gene: TRBJ1-2
D gene: NA
clone size: NA
V gene: TRBV5-1

CDR3 DNA: TGTGCCAGCAGCCCAGGGGCCCAGGGACAGGTCGCTCGGAAAGCTTTCTTT
CDR3 protein: CASSPGAQGQVARKAFF
J gene: TRBJ1-1
D gene: TRBD1
clone size: NA
V gene: TRBV9

CDR3 DNA: TGTGCCAGCAGCCGCCTAAAAGAGACCCAGTACTTC
CDR3 protein: CASSRLKETQYF
J gene: TRBJ2-5
D gene: NA
clone size: few
V gene: TRBV7-9

CDR3 DNA: TGTGCCAGCAGTGAAGTGGGCAGTGGAAACACCATATATTTT
CDR3 protein: CASSEVGSGNTIYF
J gene: TRBJ1-3
D gene: NA
clone size: NA
V gene: TRBV2

CDR3 DNA: TGTGCCAGCTCACCACCTGAGGAAGAGACCCAGTACTTC
CDR3 protein: CASSPPEEETQYF
J gene: TRBJ2-5
D gene: NA
clone size: NA
V gene: TRBV18

CDR3 DNA: TGTGCCAGCAGTGATCGCGTCCTCTGGGAGACCAATCAGCCCCAGCATTTT
CDR3 protein: CASSDRVLWETNQPQHF
J gene: TRBJ1-5
D gene: NA
clone size: NA
V gene: TRBV6-1

CDR3 DNA: TGCGCCAGCAGTCTACCGGGACAGGAGACCGGGGAGCTGTTTTTT
CDR3 protein: CASSLPGQETGELFF
J gene: TRBJ2-2
D gene: TRBD1
clone size: NA
V gene: TRBV4-3

CDR3 DNA: TGTGCCAGCAGCTCCGGGGACGGGGTGAGGGGCTACACCTTC
CDR3 protein: CASSSGDGVRGYTF
J gene: TRBJ1-2
D gene: NA
clone size: NA
V gene: TRBV6-6

CDR3 DNA: TGTGCCAGCAGCTTAAGACCGAACACTGAAGCTTTCTTT
CDR3 protein: CASSLRPNTEAFF
J gene: TRBJ1-1
D gene: NA
clone size: few
V gene: TRBV7-9

CDR3 DNA: TGTGCCAGCAGTTCGGAATACGAGCAGTACTTC
CDR3 protein: CASSSEYEQYF
J gene: TRBJ2-7
D gene: NA
clone size: few
V gene: TRBV6-6

CDR3 DNA: TGCGCCAGCAGCCAAGGCTATACCGGGGAGCTGTTTTTT
CDR3 protein: CASSQGYTGELFF
J gene: TRBJ2-2
D gene: NA
clone size: NA
V gene: TRBV4-3

CDR3 DNA: TGTGCCAGTAGTATCGGGCCTACAGGGGCTGCGGGCTACACCTTC
CDR3 protein: CASSIGPTGAAGYTF
J gene: TRBJ1-2
D gene: TRBD1
clone size: NA
V gene: TRBV19

CDR3 DNA: TGTGCCTGGAGTTCTGACAGGGGACCGGGCGAGCAGTACTTC
CDR3 protein: CAWSSDRGPGEQYF
J gene: TRBJ2-7
D gene: TRBD1
clone size: NA
V gene: TRBV30

CDR3 DNA: TGTGCCAGCCGGGACAACAAATTTAGCACAGATACGCAGTATTTT
CDR3 protein: CASRDNKFSTDTQYF
J gene: TRBJ2-3
D gene: NA
clone size: NA
V gene: TRBV6-6

CDR3 DNA: TGCGCCAGCAGCCCAGCCCGGGGGAACTATGGCTACACCTTC
CDR3 protein: CASSPARGNYGYTF
J gene: TRBJ1-2
D gene: NA
clone size: NA
V gene: TRBV5-1

CDR3 DNA: TGCGCCAGCAGCGCGGGACAGGGGGAAGGTGAAGCTTTCTTT
CDR3 protein: CASSAGQGEGEAFF
J gene: TRBJ1-1
D gene: TRBD1
clone size: NA
V gene: TRBV5-1

CDR3 DNA: TGTGCCAGTACTACCATAACTCCTGCCAAAAACTCTGGAAACACCATATATTTT
CDR3 protein: CASTTITPAKNSGNTIYF
J gene: TRBJ1-3
D gene: NA
clone size: NA
V gene: TRBV19

CDR3 DNA: TGTGCCATCAGTGAACCGACAGGCATAGGCACTGAAGCTTTCTTT
CDR3 protein: CAISEPTGIGTEAFF
J gene: TRBJ1-1
D gene: NA
clone size: NA
V gene: TRBV10-3

CDR3 DNA: TGTGCCAGCAGTGGTTTGCGACAGGGTCCCTACTACGAGCAGTACTTC
CDR3 protein: CASSGLRQGPYYEQYF
J gene: TRBJ2-7
D gene: TRBD1
clone size: NA
V gene: TRBV6-1

CDR3 DNA: TGCGCCAGCAGCTTGGATGTGGTTGGGGGCACTGAAGCTTTCTTT
CDR3 protein: CASSLDVVGGTEAFF
J gene: TRBJ1-1
D gene: NA
clone size: NA
V gene: TRBV5-1

CDR3 DNA: TGTGCCAGCAGCCAATTACAGGGAAGGGAAAAACTGTTTTTT
CDR3 protein: CASSQLQGREKLFF
J gene: TRBJ1-4
D gene: NA
clone size: NA
V gene: TRBV11-2

CDR3 DNA: TGTGCCATCAAAGCCTCCCGACAGGGCTCTCATGAAAAACTGTTTTTT
CDR3 protein: CAIKASRQGSHEKLFF
J gene: TRBJ1-4
D gene: TRBD1
clone size: NA
V gene: TRBV10-3

CDR3 DNA: TGTGCCAGCAGTTCCCTTCGACCCCAGGGAGGCTACACCTTC
CDR3 protein: CASSSLRPQGGYTF
J gene: TRBJ1-2
D gene: NA
clone size: once
V gene: TRBV28

CDR3 DNA: TGTGCCTCAAACCCACCCACAGGGGACGTAAGCTCCTACGAGCAGTACTTC
CDR3 protein: CASNPPTGDVSSYEQYF
J gene: TRBJ2-7
D gene: TRBD1
clone size: NA
V gene: TRBV10-3

CDR3 DNA: TGTGCCAGCACCCAGCCTCCGGCTAGAGGCTACACCTTC
CDR3 protein: CASTQPPARGYTF
J gene: TRBJ1-2
D gene: NA
clone size: NA
V gene: TRBV6-6

CDR3 DNA: TGCGCCAGCAGCGGGGGCCAAGAGACCCAGTACTTC
CDR3 protein: CASSGGQETQYF
J gene: TRBJ2-5
D gene: NA
clone size: NA
V gene: TRBV10-2

CDR3 DNA: TGTGCCAGCAGTTTTCGGACTACAGGGATGAGAGGCGCTGAAGCTTTCTTT
CDR3 protein: CASSFRTTGMRGAEAFF
J gene: TRBJ1-1
D gene: NA
clone size: NA
V gene: TRBV27

CDR3 DNA: TGTGCCAGTAGTACCTACTTCGGCGAGGGACAGATTCGCGAAAAACTGTTTTTT
CDR3 protein: CASSTYFGEGQIREKLFF
J gene: TRBJ1-4
D gene: TRBD1
clone size: NA
V gene: TRBV19

CDR3 DNA: TGTGCCAGCAGAGGCCGCACTGATACGCAGTATTTT
CDR3 protein: CASRGRTDTQYF
J gene: TRBJ2-3
D gene: NA
clone size: medium-sized
V gene: TRBV21-1

CDR3 DNA: TGTGCCAGCAGCCAAGATGGAAGGGAGGGCCTTTCCGAGCAGTACTTC
CDR3 protein: CASSQDGREGLSEQYF
J gene: TRBJ2-7
D gene: TRBD2
clone size: NA
V gene: TRBV4-2

CDR3 DNA: TGTGCCAGCAGACACCGAAAGCGGGGGAGCGAGCAGTACTTC
CDR3 protein: CASRHRKRGSEQYF
J gene: TRBJ2-7
D gene: TRBD2
clone size: NA
V gene: TRBV28

CDR3 DNA: TGTGCCAGCAGCTTATGGGGGTCCCAAGAGACCCAGTACTTC
CDR3 protein: CASSLWGSQETQYF
J gene: TRBJ2-5
D gene: NA
clone size: NA
V gene: TRBV7-6

CDR3 DNA: TGCGCCAGCAGCCAAGCGGGGAGGGTGGGAGGCTACACCTTC
CDR3 protein: CASSQAGRVGGYTF
J gene: TRBJ1-2
D gene: NA
clone size: NA
V gene: TRBV4-3

CDR3 DNA: TGTGCCAGCAGCTTACACAGCTACGAGCAGTACTTC
CDR3 protein: CASSLHSYEQYF
J gene: TRBJ2-7
D gene: NA
clone size: NA
V gene: TRBV11-3

CDR3 DNA: TGTGCCAGCAGCTTTAGACAGGGTCGGGCCTACGAGCAGTACTTC
CDR3 protein: CASSFRQGRAYEQYF
J gene: TRBJ2-7
D gene: TRBD1
clone size: NA
V gene: TRBV5-6

CDR3 DNA: TGTGCCAGCGGTCTACAGGGGGCGGTTGAAAAACTGTTTTTT
CDR3 protein: CASGLQGAVEKLFF
J gene: TRBJ1-4
D gene: TRBD1
clone size: NA
V gene: TRBV28

CDR3 DNA: TGTGCCATCAGTGAGTCCGTTCCAGGGTTTATGAACACTGAAGCTTTCTTT
CDR3 protein: CAISESVPGFMNTEAFF
J gene: TRBJ1-1
D gene: NA
clone size: NA
V gene: TRBV10-3

CDR3 DNA: TGCGCCAGCACCCGGGAGAGGGGATACGAGCAGTACTTC
CDR3 protein: CASTRERGYEQYF
J gene: TRBJ2-7
D gene: NA
clone size: NA
V gene: TRBV10-2

CDR3 DNA: TGTGCCAGCAGCTGGGGGACAGGGGACGACTACGAGCAGTACTTC
CDR3 protein: CASSWGTGDDYEQYF
J gene: TRBJ2-7
D gene: TRBD1
clone size: NA
V gene: TRBV5-8

CDR3 DNA: TGTGCCAGCAGTTACTGGGGCGGATACTACGAGCAGTACTTC
CDR3 protein: CASSYWGGYYEQYF
J gene: TRBJ2-7
D gene: NA
clone size: NA
V gene: TRBV6-5

CDR3 DNA: TGTGCCAGCAGCTCCCCCCATGGGTCGGGAGGCTACACCTTC
CDR3 protein: CASSSPHGSGGYTF
J gene: TRBJ1-2
D gene: NA
clone size: NA
V gene: TRBV7-9

CDR3 DNA: TGTGCCAGCAGCAGCAGGGGTGGACGGAGCTACGAGCAGTACTTC
CDR3 protein: CASSSRGGRSYEQYF
J gene: TRBJ2-7
D gene: NA
clone size: NA
V gene: TRBV6-4

CDR3 DNA: TGTGCCAGCAGTGAATACGGAGGGAGTTACACAGATACGCAGTATTTT
CDR3 protein: CASSEYGGSYTDTQYF
J gene: TRBJ2-3
D gene: NA
clone size: NA
V gene: TRBV25-1

CDR3 DNA: TGTGCCAGCAGCTTCGGAGGGGTGAGCACAGATACGCAGTATTTT
CDR3 protein: CASSFGGVSTDTQYF
J gene: TRBJ2-3
D gene: NA
clone size: NA
V gene: TRBV5-4

CDR3 DNA: TGTGCCATGACAGGGTCCCAAGGAGATACGCAGTATTTT
CDR3 protein: CAMTGSQGDTQYF
J gene: TRBJ2-3
D gene: TRBD1
clone size: once
V gene: TRBV2

CDR3 DNA: TGCGCCAGCAGCCAAGTCTCAGCAGGCACTGAAGCTTTCTTT
CDR3 protein: CASSQVSAGTEAFF
J gene: TRBJ1-1
D gene: NA
clone size: once
V gene: TRBV4-1

CDR3 DNA: TGCAGCGTTGGGACTAGCGGGAGTAACCAAGAGACCCAGTACTTC
CDR3 protein: CSVGTSGSNQETQYF
J gene: TRBJ2-5
D gene: TRBD2
clone size: NA
V gene: TRBV29-1

CDR3 DNA: TGTGCCAGCACCGCCGGCCCCTATCAGCCCCAGCATTTT
CDR3 protein: CASTAGPYQPQHF
J gene: TRBJ1-5
D gene: NA
clone size: NA
V gene: TRBV7-9

CDR3 DNA: TGTGCCACCCATACCAGGAGGCGGCAGGATGGCTACACCTTC
CDR3 protein: CATHTRRRQDGYTF
J gene: TRBJ1-2
D gene: NA
clone size: NA
V gene: TRBV6-5